A single sample gave rise to the 5 T cell receptor beta chains below, sequenced in a study of blood T cell repertoires in COVID-19. Clones were sequenced by immunoSEQ multiplex PCR, and TCRdb holds only the in-frame ones, with some missing. The sample lists 140,000 or so clones; about four fifths were seen once. Sequenced sample: peripheral blood. The origin of the receptors is a woman aged 80 or over with acute or convalescent COVID-19.

The chain combines TRBV27 with TRBJ1-2; D gene uncertain. V lost 5 bases, J lost 9 bases, and 16 bases lay in between. The CDR3 runs 13 residues. Germline-derived CDR1 and CDR2 are MNHEY and SMNVEV (reference sequence). CDR3 sequence (DNA): TGTGCCAGCAGTGCACAACGGGGTTCTAGCTACACCTTC. As protein: CASSAQRGSSYTF.

This chain links TRBV27 with TRBJ1-5; tentatively, D is TRBD1 (6 bases). Germline V gives CDR1 MNHEY, CDR2 SMNVEV (reference sequence). There are 16 residues in the CDR3. The V and J ends lost 4 bases and 2 bases respectively, with 15 bases between them. CDR3 in amino acids: CASSSIDRQRNQPQHF. CDR3 bases: TGTGCCAGCAGTTCCATAGACAGGCAACGCAATCAGCCCCAGCATTTT.

V is TRBV4-3 and J is TRBJ1-2; D is unresolved. Germline assignment: CDR1 LGHNA and CDR2 YSLEER. The CDR3 has 15 amino acids. Trimming pared 1 base from V and 3 bases from J, leaving 12 bases between. CDR3 sequence: CASSQGLGTYYGYTF. CDR3 DNA: TGCGCCAGCAGCCAAGGTCTTGGCACCTACTATGGCTACACCTTC.

Comments on this clone: A read error may account for a junction end that differs from germline. The chain has TRBV15 and TRBJ2-2; D is perhaps TRBD1 or TRBD2 (6 bases each). CDR1 and CDR2 from the germline V gene are LNHNV and YYDKDF (reference sequence). The CDR3 has 15 amino acids. CDR3 sequence: CATRRGGRDTGELFF. CDR3 bases: TGTGCCACCAGAAGAGGGGGGCGGGACACCGGGGAGCTGTTTTTT.

For this clone: At the DNA level, this CDR3 is encoded by other sequences in the same sample as well. The J gene is TRBJ1-4, the V gene TRBV30; no clear D. CDR1 and CDR2 (germline): GTSNPN, SVGIG (reference sequence). The CDR3 runs to 11 residues. V was trimmed by 3 bases and J by 7 bases, leaving 6 bases between them. The CDR3 DNA follows: TGTGCCTGGAGCCTTCGTGAAAAACTGTTTTTT. Its translation: CAWSLREKLFF.